The 17 T cell receptor beta chains given below trace back to one sample, sequenced in a study of T cell responses to AZD1222 COVID-19 vaccine. Repertoires were generated with immunoSEQ multiplex PCR, while TCRdb's copy carries only in-frame clones and drops some. The table records over 150,000 clones, about 90% of them present only once. This specimen consisted of peripheral blood, obtained on day 0 of MenACWY control vaccination. Source of these receptors: an adult in good health.

The gene calls are TRBV10-3 and TRBJ2-1; 8 bases map to TRBD1. Unmatched junction bases numbered 10, after V lost 10 bases and J lost 5 bases. The CDR3 length is 14 residues. In germline, CDR1 is ENHRY, CDR2 SYGVKD. The DNA for the CDR3 is TGTGCCACGACGACAGGGGACAAGCACAATGAGCAGTTCTTC. It encodes CATTTGDKHNEQFF.

This chain links TRBV7-2 with TRBJ1-2; 7 nucleotides agree with TRBD1. From germline, CDR1 is SGHTA and CDR2 FQGNSA. Losses at the gene ends were 0 bases for V and 8 bases for J; bases not matched to a gene: 9. The CDR3 loop spans 15 amino acids. CDR3 in DNA: TGTGCCAGCAGCTTAGCGGTCCTGGGGACAGACGGCTACACCTTC. Protein product: CASSLAVLGTDGYTF.

J is TRBJ1-1 and V is TRBV29-1; D is ambiguous. CDR1 SQVTM and CDR2 ANQGSEA come from the germline V gene. V lost 5 bases and J lost 1, with 11 bases in between. CDR3 length equals 13 residues. Here the CDR3 DNA reads TGCAGCGTTCGTTACAGTTGGAACACTGAAGCTTTCTTT. Protein: CSVRYSWNTEAFF. The full variable domain, in which reference TRBV29-1 and TRBJ1-1 provide the parts outside the CDR3, is SAVISQKPSRDICQRGTSLTIQCQVDSQVTMMFWYRQQPGQSLTLIATANQGSEATYESGFVIDKFPISRPNLTFSTLTVSNMSPEDSSIYLCSVRYSWNTEAFFGQGTRLTVV.

The chain couples TRBV6-5 to TRBJ2-1; the D gene could be TRBD1 or TRBD2 (5 bases each). The V end was cut by 0 bases, the J end by 7 bases, with 7 bases between. The CDR3 has 13 amino acids. Germline CDR1 reads MNHEY; CDR2 reads SVGAGI. In nucleotides, the CDR3 is TGTGCCAGCAGTTACTCTTGGGGGAATGAGCAGTTCTTC. Translated, it gives CASSYSWGNEQFF.

V and J are TRBV6-5 and TRBJ2-1, with D tentatively TRBD2 (5 bases). Germline CDR1 is MNHEY and CDR2 is SVGAGI. This CDR3 is 15 amino acids long. The V end lost 0 bases, the J end lost 8 bases, and 14 bases lay between the germline ends. CDR3 DNA: TGTGCCAGCAGTTACTCTGCGGGCGGTCCCGATGAGCAGTTCTTC. It is translated as CASSYSAGGPDEQFF.

The chain has TRBV5-1 and TRBJ1-2; D is undetermined. CDR3 size: 15 residues. V gave up 1 base and J gave up 3 bases, with 13 bases separating them. Germline V CDR1 and CDR2: SGHRS, YFSETQ. For the CDR3, the DNA is TGCGCCAGCAGCTTGACTCCGGGAGCGGACTATGGCTACACCTTC. Amino acids: CASSLTPGADYGYTF.

This clone appeared once. The chain couples TRBV27 to TRBJ2-5, with TRBD2 as a possible D gene (5 bases). Trimming pared 0 bases from V and 3 bases from J, leaving 8 bases between. CDR3 length: 14 amino acids. From germline, CDR1 is MNHEY and CDR2 SMNVEV (reference sequence). The CDR3 sequence: CASSLSSGKETQYF. The CDR3 bases are TGTGCCAGCAGTTTATCGTCCGGGAAAGAGACCCAGTACTTC.

This sequence joins TRBV2 and TRBJ1-2, with D unclear. The germline CDR1 and CDR2 sequences are SNHLY and FYNNEI. The germline V and J ends were trimmed by 7 bases and 3 bases, with 6 bases remaining between them. The CDR3 contains 11 residues. Here the CDR3 DNA reads TGTGCCAGCACAGCAGACTATGGCTACACCTTC. It specifies CASTADYGYTF.

This rearrangement joins TRBV7-9 to TRBJ2-7; D ambiguous. V lost 4 bases to trimming and J lost 3 bases, with 10 bases between them. This CDR3 is built from 13 residues. Germline loops: CDR1 SEHNR, CDR2 FQNEAQ (reference sequence). The CDR3 spells CASSSLSVYEQYF. The CDR3 region has the DNA TGTGCCAGCAGCTCTCTTTCGGTCTACGAGCAGTACTTC.

The chain links TRBV19 to TRBJ2-7, with 7 positions matching TRBD2. Germline V lookup: CDR1 LNHDA, CDR2 SQIVND (reference sequence). Unmatched junction bases numbered 7, after V lost 6 bases and J lost 2 bases. The CDR3 has 14 residues. The CDR3 region has the DNA TGTGCCAGTAGCGGGCCTAGCGGCACCTACGAGCAGTACTTC. Residues: CASSGPSGTYEQYF.

The J gene is TRBJ2-7, the V gene TRBV4-2, with a weak D call TRBD1 (5 bases). Trimming stripped 3 bases from V and 4 bases from J, with 10 bases between. The CDR3 is 13 residues long. The germline CDR1 and CDR2 sequences are LGHNA and YNFKEQ. The DNA of the CDR3 is TGTGCCAGCAGCCAGCTTGACAGTTACGAGCAGTACTTC. Translation: CASSQLDSYEQYF.

The rearrangement links TRBV7-6 to TRBJ1-4, with unresolved D. The CDR3 runs to 17 residues. The germline gives CDR1 SGHVS, CDR2 FNYEAQ. Trimming took off 1 base at V and 0 bases at J, with 12 bases between the two ends. The CDR3 protein is CASSLGPLPATNEKLFF. CDR3 coding DNA: TGTGCCAGCAGCTTAGGGCCTTTACCCGCAACTAATGAAAAACTGTTTTTT.

V is TRBV19 and J is TRBJ2-2; D may be TRBD2 (6 bases). Germline V CDR1 and CDR2: LNHDA, SQIVND (reference sequence). The CDR3 is 14 amino acids. V dropped 8 bases and J dropped 2 bases, with 12 bases sitting between them. The CDR3 DNA sequence: TGTGCCAGTTCAGGGACTCACAACACCGGGGAGCTGTTTTTT. As protein: CASSGTHNTGELFF.

The chain couples TRBV19 to TRBJ1-1; 10 bases agree with TRBD1. J gave up 0 bases and V 7 bases, and 11 bases lay outside the gene matches. Germline CDR1 reads LNHDA; CDR2 reads SQIVND (reference sequence). The CDR3 sequence is 17 residues long. The CDR3 region has the DNA TGTGCCAGTACCCTCCGGGACAGGGGAACCATGAACACTGAAGCTTTCTTT. This translates into CASTLRDRGTMNTEAFF.

The V call is TRBV18, the J call TRBJ1-6; D uncertain. There are 17 residues in the CDR3. V dropped 5 bases and J dropped 0 bases, with 14 bases sitting between them. The germline V gene has CDR1 KGHSH and CDR2 LQKENI. The CDR3 protein is CASSTLAGSSYNSPLHF. CDR3 coding DNA: TGTGCCAGCTCAACCCTCGCCGGGAGCTCCTATAATTCACCCCTCCACTTT.

The chain combines TRBV7-9 with TRBJ1-1; D is unclear. The CDR3 contains 14 residues. Germline values: CDR1 SEHNR, CDR2 FQNEAQ (reference sequence). Trimming removed 2 bases from V and 4 bases from J, with 11 bases in between. CDR3 region: CASSLLPVGTEAFF. The CDR3 bases are TGTGCCAGCAGCTTACTCCCAGTGGGCACTGAAGCTTTCTTT.

The genes are TRBV10-3 and TRBJ1-1, with D possibly matching TRBD1 (6 bases). Germline V CDR1 and CDR2: ENHRY, SYGVKD. This CDR3 spans 15 amino acids. V shed 10 bases and J shed 0 bases, with 18 bases lying between them. CDR3 bases: TGTGCCACCTTACGGGGGGCAGGGGTGAACACTGAAGCTTTCTTT. Residues: CATLRGAGVNTEAFF.